The rows below give T cell receptor beta chains drawn from one sample of a study of blood T cell repertoires in COVID-19. The table came from immunoSEQ multiplex PCR; TCRdb's copy has only in-frame clones and leaves some out. The sample comprises more than 150,000 clones, 84% of which are singletons, and about 15% rests with the top ten. The source material was peripheral blood. These TCRs come from a man aged 30 to 45 with active or convalescent COVID-19. Both conserved end residues are part of each CDR3. The order of the fields is J gene, V gene, clone size, CDR3 length, D gene, CDR3 DNA, CDR3 protein. D genes are given only for firm matches. Clone size is given for some rows only: seen once, a few or many times, or a class if the clone is expanded.

j_gene: TRBJ2-7; v_gene: TRBV10-3; abundance: .; len: 14; d_gene: .; CDR3nt: TGTGCCATCAGGGACAGTCACATCCCCTACGAGCAGTACTTC; CDR3aa: CAIRDSHIPYEQYF
j_gene: TRBJ1-5; v_gene: TRBV5-1; abundance: once; len: 15; d_gene: TRBD1; CDR3nt: TGCGCCAGCAGCCCGACCGGGACAGGAAATCAGCCCCAGCATTTT; CDR3aa: CASSPTGTGNQPQHF
j_gene: TRBJ2-3; v_gene: TRBV5-1; abundance: few; len: 16; d_gene: TRBD2; CDR3nt: TGCGCCAGCAGCTTGGGAGCGGGGGGAACCACAGATACGCAGTATTTT; CDR3aa: CASSLGAGGTTDTQYF
j_gene: TRBJ2-1; v_gene: TRBV29-1; abundance: .; len: 14; d_gene: TRBD1; CDR3nt: TGCAGCGTTGAACCGGGCAGGGGGCGCGGAGAGCAGTTCTTC; CDR3aa: CSVEPGRGRGEQFF
j_gene: TRBJ2-2; v_gene: TRBV6-6; abundance: .; len: 15; d_gene: TRBD1; CDR3nt: TGTGCCAGCAGCCCCGGGACAGGGAAAACCGGGGAGCTGTTTTTT; CDR3aa: CASSPGTGKTGELFF
j_gene: TRBJ1-2; v_gene: TRBV7-2; abundance: few; len: 15; d_gene: TRBD1; CDR3nt: TGTGCCAGCAGCACGGGACAGGGAAGAACGCGGGGCTACACCTTC; CDR3aa: CASSTGQGRTRGYTF
j_gene: TRBJ2-1; v_gene: TRBV4-3; abundance: .; len: 14; d_gene: .; CDR3nt: TGCGCCAGCAGCCAAGATAGCGGAAGCGATGAGCAGTTCTTC; CDR3aa: CASSQDSGSDEQFF
j_gene: TRBJ1-2; v_gene: TRBV5-1; abundance: .; len: 14; d_gene: .; CDR3nt: TGCGCCAGCAGACTAAACGTGAATGACGATGGCTACACCTTC; CDR3aa: CASRLNVNDDGYTF
j_gene: TRBJ2-5; v_gene: TRBV7-2; abundance: .; len: 14; d_gene: .; CDR3nt: TGTGCCAGCGGGAGTCTTGCCCGGGAGGAGACCCAGTACTTC; CDR3aa: CASGSLAREETQYF
j_gene: TRBJ1-2; v_gene: TRBV5-1; abundance: .; len: 14; d_gene: TRBD1; CDR3nt: TGCGCCAGCAGAGAGGGACAGGGGGTCTATGGCTACACCTTC; CDR3aa: CASREGQGVYGYTF
j_gene: TRBJ2-1; v_gene: TRBV6-1; abundance: .; len: 16; d_gene: TRBD2; CDR3nt: TGTGCCAGCAGTGCAGAACCCGGGACTAGATACAATGAGCAGTTCTTC; CDR3aa: CASSAEPGTRYNEQFF
j_gene: TRBJ1-1; v_gene: TRBV30; abundance: .; len: 14; d_gene: .; CDR3nt: TGTGCCTGGAGTGTCCGAGGGGGAATTGGTGAAGCTTTCTTT; CDR3aa: CAWSVRGGIGEAFF
j_gene: TRBJ2-5; v_gene: TRBV10-3; abundance: few; len: 14; d_gene: TRBD1; CDR3nt: TGTGCCATCAGTCGCGAGACAGGGCAAGAGACCCAGTACTTC; CDR3aa: CAISRETGQETQYF
j_gene: TRBJ1-6; v_gene: TRBV28; abundance: .; len: 15; d_gene: TRBD1; CDR3nt: TGTGCCAGCGGTGTGGACAGGGCCTTTAATTCACCCCTCCACTTT; CDR3aa: CASGVDRAFNSPLHF
j_gene: TRBJ2-1; v_gene: TRBV5-4; abundance: .; len: 18; d_gene: TRBD2; CDR3nt: TGTGCCAGCAGCCTGCTCCTAGCGGGAGGGACCTCTTACAATGAGCAGTTCTTC; CDR3aa: CASSLLLAGGTSYNEQFF
j_gene: TRBJ2-5; v_gene: TRBV7-7; abundance: .; len: 16; d_gene: TRBD1; CDR3nt: TGTGCTAGCAGCTTAGGAGGGACAGGACAAAAAGAGACCCAGTACTTC; CDR3aa: CASSLGGTGQKETQYF
j_gene: TRBJ2-2; v_gene: TRBV7-9; abundance: .; len: 15; d_gene: .; CDR3nt: TGTGCCAGCAGCTTAGCGAGCCATAACACCGGGGAGCTGTTTTTT; CDR3aa: CASSLASHNTGELFF
j_gene: TRBJ2-1; v_gene: TRBV5-1; abundance: once; len: 15; d_gene: TRBD2; CDR3nt: TGCGCCAGCAGCCAAGGGACTAGCGGGAGCACCGAGCAGTTCTTC; CDR3aa: CASSQGTSGSTEQFF
j_gene: TRBJ1-4; v_gene: TRBV7-6; abundance: .; len: 13; d_gene: .; CDR3nt: TGTGCCAGCAGCCTACAGGGTAGTGAAAAACTGTTTTTT; CDR3aa: CASSLQGSEKLFF
j_gene: TRBJ1-2; v_gene: TRBV7-9; abundance: .; len: 12; d_gene: TRBD1; CDR3nt: TGTGCCAGCAGCCCGCGGGACAGTAGCTACACCTTC; CDR3aa: CASSPRDSSYTF
j_gene: TRBJ2-7; v_gene: TRBV11-3; abundance: .; len: 16; d_gene: .; CDR3nt: TGTGCCAGCAGCTTAGAAGGGGTCACAGGAGCCTACGAGCAGTACTTC; CDR3aa: CASSLEGVTGAYEQYF
j_gene: TRBJ2-7; v_gene: TRBV24-1; abundance: .; len: 15; d_gene: TRBD2; CDR3nt: TGTGCCACCAGTACTCTAGCGGGAACCTCCTACGAGCAGTACTTC; CDR3aa: CATSTLAGTSYEQYF
j_gene: TRBJ2-1; v_gene: TRBV20-1; abundance: .; len: 15; d_gene: TRBD2; CDR3nt: TGCAGTGCTAGTCCCGCTAGCGGGTCCTACAATGAGCAGTTCTTC; CDR3aa: CSASPASGSYNEQFF
j_gene: TRBJ2-3; v_gene: TRBV12-3/TRBV12-4; abundance: .; len: 12; d_gene: TRBD2; CDR3nt: TGTGCCAGCAGTTTTAGGACGCTAGCGGGAGGTTTT; CDR3aa: CASSFRTLAGGF
j_gene: TRBJ1-6; v_gene: TRBV2; abundance: .; len: 14; d_gene: .; CDR3nt: TGTGCCAGCAGTGGGGCAGGGTTAGGTTCACCCCTCCACTTT; CDR3aa: CASSGAGLGSPLHF
j_gene: TRBJ2-7; v_gene: TRBV6-2/TRBV6-3; abundance: .; len: 18; d_gene: TRBD2; CDR3nt: TGTGCCAGCAGTTACCCAAATACGGGACTAGCGGGAGACTACGAGCAGTACTTC; CDR3aa: CASSYPNTGLAGDYEQYF
j_gene: TRBJ2-2; v_gene: TRBV5-1; abundance: .; len: 18; d_gene: TRBD2; CDR3nt: TGCGCCAGCAGCTGGTCTTTAGCGGGAGGATCAAACACCGGGGAGCTGTTTTTT; CDR3aa: CASSWSLAGGSNTGELFF
j_gene: TRBJ2-7; v_gene: TRBV5-1; abundance: .; len: 12; d_gene: TRBD1; CDR3nt: TGCGCCAGCAGCCGGGACAGGGAACAATTGTACTTC; CDR3aa: CASSRDREQLYF
j_gene: TRBJ1-2; v_gene: TRBV18; abundance: .; len: 15; d_gene: .; CDR3nt: TGTGCCAGCTCACCACAGGAAGGGAGAAACTATGGCTACACCTTC; CDR3aa: CASSPQEGRNYGYTF
j_gene: TRBJ1-5; v_gene: TRBV5-8; abundance: .; len: 19; d_gene: TRBD1; CDR3nt: TGTGCCAGCAGCCTTAATTTAGGGGGCGCCGATTACGGCAATCAGCCCCAGCATTTT; CDR3aa: CASSLNLGGADYGNQPQHF
j_gene: TRBJ2-2; v_gene: TRBV18; abundance: .; len: 16; d_gene: .; CDR3nt: TGTGCCAGCTCACCACCCCAGGGGCCCACCACCGGGGAGCTGTTTTTT; CDR3aa: CASSPPQGPTTGELFF
j_gene: TRBJ1-4; v_gene: TRBV19; abundance: .; len: 13; d_gene: .; CDR3nt: TGTGCCAGTAGTAGGGAGATTAATGAAAAACTGTTTTTT; CDR3aa: CASSREINEKLFF
j_gene: TRBJ1-1; v_gene: TRBV12-3/TRBV12-4; abundance: .; len: 13; d_gene: .; CDR3nt: TGTGCCAGCCGGGGGACGATCCGAACTGAAGCTTTCTTT; CDR3aa: CASRGTIRTEAFF
j_gene: TRBJ2-6; v_gene: TRBV2; abundance: .; len: 16; d_gene: .; CDR3nt: TGTGCCAGCAGTGAAGAAGGGGGTTCTGGGGCCAACGTCCTGACTTTC; CDR3aa: CASSEEGGSGANVLTF
j_gene: TRBJ1-5; v_gene: TRBV6-5; abundance: once; len: 13; d_gene: TRBD1; CDR3nt: TGTGCCAGCAGTTACGGGACAGGTCAGCCCCAGCATTTT; CDR3aa: CASSYGTGQPQHF
j_gene: TRBJ1-3; v_gene: TRBV7-9; abundance: .; len: 15; d_gene: TRBD1; CDR3nt: TGTGCCAGCAGCCAGGGGACAGGGCCTGGAAACACCATATATTTT; CDR3aa: CASSQGTGPGNTIYF
j_gene: TRBJ2-1; v_gene: TRBV9; abundance: .; len: 18; d_gene: .; CDR3nt: TGTGCCAGCAGCGGCGGGGCGAAGCGGGACAACTCCTACAATGAGCAGTTCTTC; CDR3aa: CASSGGAKRDNSYNEQFF
j_gene: TRBJ2-7; v_gene: TRBV7-6; abundance: few; len: 14; d_gene: TRBD2; CDR3nt: TGTGCCAGCAGCCGGGAGGTCGAGGGCTACGAGCAGTACTTC; CDR3aa: CASSREVEGYEQYF
j_gene: TRBJ1-1; v_gene: TRBV5-1; abundance: .; len: 15; d_gene: .; CDR3nt: TGCGCCAGCAGCTTGGCCGGGGACTTAAACACTGAAGCTTTCTTT; CDR3aa: CASSLAGDLNTEAFF
j_gene: TRBJ2-5; v_gene: TRBV27; abundance: .; len: 16; d_gene: .; CDR3nt: TGTGCCAGCAGTTTACTAGACCCTGGGGGGGCAGAGACCCAGTACTTC; CDR3aa: CASSLLDPGGAETQYF
j_gene: TRBJ1-2; v_gene: TRBV6-5; abundance: .; len: 14; d_gene: .; CDR3nt: TGTGCCAGCAGAGAGAGAGGGAAGGGCTATGGCTACACCTTC; CDR3aa: CASRERGKGYGYTF
j_gene: TRBJ2-1; v_gene: TRBV4-1; abundance: .; len: 16; d_gene: TRBD2; CDR3nt: TGCGCCAGCAGCCAAGATGAGGGACTAGCGGGGGGGCGGCAGTTCTTC; CDR3aa: CASSQDEGLAGGRQFF
j_gene: TRBJ2-5; v_gene: TRBV7-9; abundance: .; len: 10; d_gene: .; CDR3nt: TGTGCCAGCAGCTTGCGAACCCAGTACTTC; CDR3aa: CASSLRTQYF
j_gene: TRBJ1-3; v_gene: TRBV9; abundance: .; len: 14; d_gene: .; CDR3nt: TGTGCCAGCAGCGGGCAGGGGCACGGAAACACCATATATTTT; CDR3aa: CASSGQGHGNTIYF
j_gene: TRBJ1-2; v_gene: TRBV6-5; abundance: .; len: 14; d_gene: .; CDR3nt: TGTGCCAGCAGTTCCCGGGGGAACCACTATGGCTACACCTTC; CDR3aa: CASSSRGNHYGYTF
j_gene: TRBJ2-3; v_gene: TRBV10-3; abundance: .; len: 14; d_gene: .; CDR3nt: TGTGCCATCAGTGGACAGCAGGACACAGATACGCAGTATTTT; CDR3aa: CAISGQQDTDTQYF
j_gene: TRBJ2-1; v_gene: TRBV4-1; abundance: .; len: 16; d_gene: TRBD2; CDR3nt: TGCGCCAGCAGCCAAGCGATAGCGGGAGATTTTAATGAGCAGTTCTTC; CDR3aa: CASSQAIAGDFNEQFF
j_gene: TRBJ2-7; v_gene: TRBV7-8; abundance: once; len: 15; d_gene: .; CDR3nt: TGTGCCAGCAGCTTAGCGGGCCCGGGAGTCCACGAGCAGTACTTC; CDR3aa: CASSLAGPGVHEQYF